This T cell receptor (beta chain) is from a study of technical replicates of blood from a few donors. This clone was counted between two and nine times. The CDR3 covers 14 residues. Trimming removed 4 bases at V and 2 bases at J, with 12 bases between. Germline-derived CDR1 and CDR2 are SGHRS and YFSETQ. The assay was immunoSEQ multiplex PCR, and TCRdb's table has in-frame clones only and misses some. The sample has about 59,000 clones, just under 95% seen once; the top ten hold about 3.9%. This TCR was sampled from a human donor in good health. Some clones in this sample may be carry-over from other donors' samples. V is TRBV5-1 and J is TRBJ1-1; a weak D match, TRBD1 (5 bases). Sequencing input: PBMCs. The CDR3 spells CASSLQDLNTEAFF. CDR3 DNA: TGCGCCAGCAGCCTACAGGACCTAAACACTGAAGCTTTCTTT.